This T cell receptor (beta chain) was sequenced in a study of cytomegalovirus exposure and HLA in healthy donors. The J segment lost 4 bases and the V segment lost 6 bases, leaving 4 bases of the junction unmatched. The germline gives CDR1 MRHNA, CDR2 SNTAGT. CDR3 length equals 14 residues. PCR was performed using 60 Vbeta and 13 Jbeta primers. Sequencing used immunoSEQ multiplex PCR; TCRdb keeps in-frame clones, though not all of them. The sample gives about 150,000 clones, around 75% of which show up once; 1.5% to 2% is in the top ten. Sequencing used PBMCs. This chain uses TRBV6-4 with TRBJ2-3; 10 positions match TRBD2. The receptor comes from a woman aged 40 to 50 in good health and CMV-seronegative. The CDR3, as DNA: TGTGCCAGCAGGCCCAGCGGGGGGGCAGATACGCAGTATTTT. Residues: CASRPSGGADTQYF.